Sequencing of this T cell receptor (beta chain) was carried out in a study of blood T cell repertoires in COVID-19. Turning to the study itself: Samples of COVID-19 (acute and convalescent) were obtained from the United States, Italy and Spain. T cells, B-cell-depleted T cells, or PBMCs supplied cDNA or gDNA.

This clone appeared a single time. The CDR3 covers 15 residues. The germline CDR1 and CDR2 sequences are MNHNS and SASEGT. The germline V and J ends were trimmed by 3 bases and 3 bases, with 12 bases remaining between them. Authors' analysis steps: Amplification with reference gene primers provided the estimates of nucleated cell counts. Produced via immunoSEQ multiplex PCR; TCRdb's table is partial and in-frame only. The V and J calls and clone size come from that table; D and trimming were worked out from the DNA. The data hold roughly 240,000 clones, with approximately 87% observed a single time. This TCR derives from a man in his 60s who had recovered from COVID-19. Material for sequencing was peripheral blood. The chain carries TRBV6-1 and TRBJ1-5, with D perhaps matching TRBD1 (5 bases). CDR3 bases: TGTGCCAGCAGTGACCAGGGCTGGACCAATCAGCCCCAGCATTTT. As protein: CASSDQGWTNQPQHF.